What follows describes a single T cell receptor beta chain. There is no known antigen for this receptor. Base qualities are missing; no much larger clone stands one base away. TCRbeta CDR3 regions were amplified from genomic DNA by means of the immunoSEQ Assay, a bias-controlled multiplex PCR. The source study handled its data this way. Within the assay, amplification of reference gene primers was used to estimate how many nucleated cells each sample contained. Sequence reads were collapsed and filtered to measure the absolute abundance of every unique TCRbeta CDR3 rearrangement. For each sample, productive Simpson clonality was calculated as the square root of Simpson's diversity index across productive rearrangements. TCRdb limited this immuneACCESS table to in-frame rearrangements with V and J called. A share of clones is missing; checked studies link under half to unresolved V genes, and the rest is unexplained. Clonal size and the V and J genes are those of that table, whereas D and trimming came from the DNA. Across this sample there are fewer than 150,000 clones, with 84% seen only once. Around 8.6% of the sample belongs to the ten largest clones.

Each collaborating institution followed its own protocols to collect whole blood in K2EDTA tubes. For TCRbeta analysis, collaborators shipped samples as frozen whole blood, isolated PBMCs, or DNA extracted from either of those sample types. The data derive from a study of blood T cell repertoires in COVID-19 (dated by TCRdb to 2019 to 2021). For the study in its entirety: The collaborator samples originated in the United States, Italy and Spain and spanned the acute and convalescent phases of COVID-19. The prospective study material was composed of cDNA or gDNA derived from T cells, B-cell-depleted T cells, or PBMCs. Subjects who had been exposed to COVID-19, were actively infected with it, or had recovered from it provided the deeply sampled blood TCRbeta repertoires that made up the dataset. The repertoires were released in a freely available public database meant as a resource for research on the immune response to SARS-CoV-2. Samples came from the ongoing ImmuneRACE study (first 160 participants) plus 1,254 subjects from 6 global collaborators. Nearly every sample came with metadata listing a de-identified subject ID, COVID-19 status, age in years and sex. HLA class I and class II types, where available, came from metadata supplied by the sample provider rather than from assay-based typing. The full study reports these points: The quantity of clinical and demographic metadata differed by source and by participant and was supplied without curation.

The sequence was collected from a human donor in a cohort sampled during active COVID-19. The sequenced sample was peripheral blood.

The CDR3 has the sequence CSGTQVGGNTIYF. The DNA reads TGCAGCGGCACCCAGGTTGGGGGAAACACCATATATTTT. Recombination linked TRBV29-1 to TRBJ1-3; the D gene cannot be named for sure. V is cut by 7 bases and J by 4 bases, and the space between the germline ends is 14 bases. Taken from cysteine to phenylalanine, the CDR3 has 13 residues. Only the CDR3 portion is preserved as DNA: 39 bases, with reading frame beginning at the first base. CDR1 is given as SQVTM and CDR2 as ANQGSEA, both from the germline V gene.